The 14 T cell receptor beta chains presented below share a single source sample, sequenced in a study of T cell clonality in common variable immunodeficiency. Repertoires were generated with immunoSEQ multiplex PCR, while TCRdb's copy carries only in-frame clones and drops some. The sample lists 45,000 to 55,000 clones, none appearing once, the ten largest making up about 5.7%. The sequenced sample was peripheral blood mononuclear cells. The source is a person aged 18-70 years in good health.

In this sample, this clone turned up many times. The sequenced fragment ends 3 residues before the CDR3 boundary, so the rest is inferred from the germline J gene. The chain recombines TRBV12-3 or TRBV12-4 with TRBJ2-5; a possible D gene is TRBD2 (5 bases). The CDR3 consists of 12 residues. The V end lost 3 bases, the J end lost 4 bases, and 6 bases lay between the germline ends. The CDR3 spells CASSFRGETQYF. CDR3 DNA (partial): TGTGCCAGCAGTTTTCGGGGAGAGACC.

This clone was found many times. CDR3 in amino acids: CASTPPGAGFNEQYF. Partial CDR3 DNA: TGTGCCAGCACTCCACCTGGGGCTGGGTTCAACGAG. The chain combines TRBV12-3 or TRBV12-4 with TRBJ2-7; perhaps TRBD1 as D (5 bases). The read comes to an end 3 residues before the CDR3 does, leaving the germline J gene to fill in the end. Trimming stripped 7 bases from V and 5 bases from J, with 21 bases between. The CDR3 loop spans 15 amino acids.

In its sample, this clone was seen many times. The CDR3 is cut off 3 residues early in the read; its end comes from the germline J gene. The chain uses TRBV10-1 and TRBJ1-2, with 7 nucleotides matching TRBD1. Per germline, CDR1 WNHNN and CDR2 SYGVQD (reference sequence). The CDR3 has 14 residues. CDR3 protein: CVIKGGGRGYGYTF. Incomplete CDR3 DNA: TGCGTAATCAAGGGAGGGGGCAGGGGTTATGGC.

This clone was seen more than once but under ten times. The read terminates 3 residues ahead of where the CDR3 ends, so the germline J gene completes it. The chain recombines TRBV19 with TRBJ2-7; 12 bases map to TRBD1. With V trimmed by 4 bases and J by 5 bases, 6 bases remained unmatched. In germline, CDR1 is LNHDA, CDR2 SQIVND (reference sequence). The CDR3 extends over 15 amino acids. The CDR3 protein is CASSKGQGAVHEQYF. Incomplete CDR3 DNA: TGTGCCAGTAGTAAGGGACAGGGGGCCGTCCACGAG.

In this sample, this clone turned up many times. With the read ending 3 residues before the CDR3 end, the germline J gene is used to fill in that end. The V call is TRBV5-1, the J call TRBJ2-7, with 10 positions matching TRBD1. The trim removed 0 bases at V and 5 bases at J, leaving 5 bases unmatched. CDR3 length: 15 amino acids. Germline V lookup: CDR1 SGHRS, CDR2 YFSETQ. Here the CDR3 reads CASSLGSGTGDEQYF. The DNA read from the CDR3 is TGCGCCAGCAGCTTGGGCTCCGGGACAGGGGACGAG.

The table lists this clone with many counts. The missing CDR3 end, 3 residues past where the read stops, is filled in from the germline J gene. The rearrangement joins TRBV18 to TRBJ1-2; perhaps TRBD1 as D (6 bases). CDR1 is KGHSH, CDR2 LQKENI, per germline. V gave up 2 bases and J gave up 0 bases, with 10 bases separating them. This CDR3 spans 15 amino acids. The CDR3 loop is CASSPLGATNYGYTF. The CDR3 DNA, read in part, is TGTGCCAGCTCACCATTGGGGGCCACTAACTATGGC. The variable domain in full, with the rest retrieved from reference TRBV18 and TRBJ1-2, is NAGVMQNPRHLVRRRGQEARLRCSPMKGHSHVYWYRQLPEEGLKFMVYLQKENIIDESGMPKERFSAEFPKEGPSILRIQQVVRGDSAAYFCASSPLGATNYGYTFGSGTRLTVV.

This clone came up many times. The CDR3 extends 3 residues past the end of the read, so its final part is completed from the germline J gene. This chain uses TRBV20-1 with TRBJ2-5; 8 bases are a match to TRBD2. The CDR3 extends over 15 amino acids. Germline loops: CDR1 DFQATT, CDR2 SNEGSKA (reference sequence). V was pared by 0 bases and J by 0 bases, with 3 bases of the junction left unmatched. The covered CDR3 bases are TGCAGTGCTAGAGATGAGCGGGAGAACCAAGAGACC. It codes for CSARDERENQET. The CDR3 in full is CSARDERENQETQYF.

About this clone itself: The CDR3 is cut off 3 residues early in the read; its end comes from the germline J gene. Other DNA sequences of this sample code for an identical CDR3. This rearrangement joins TRBV2 to TRBJ2-7; 7 bases align to TRBD2. This CDR3 contains 13 residues. CDR1 and CDR2 (germline): SNHLY, FYNNEI. Germline trimming cut 9 bases from V and 1 base from J; bases unmatched to any gene: 6. The chain's CDR3 is CASSLAGSYEQYF. The part of the CDR3 DNA that was read is TGTGCCAGTAGTTTAGCGGGTTCCTACGAG.

This clone was seen a few times. From the germline J gene comes the end of the CDR3, since the read stops 3 residues before it. V gene TRBV18 combines with J gene TRBJ1-6, with D perhaps TRBD1 (6 bases). Germline assignment: CDR1 KGHSH and CDR2 LQKENI. V lost 6 bases, J lost 8 bases, and 23 bases lay in between. The CDR3 loop spans 17 amino acids. The CDR3 loop reads CASSLDRSPQWDSPLHF. The CDR3 DNA, read in part, is TGTGCCAGCTCGCTTGACAGGTCCCCTCAATGGGATTCACCC.

This clone has ten or more counts. The CDR3 goes on 3 residues after the read ends, and that part is filled in from the germline J gene. This chain connects TRBV18 to TRBJ1-1; weak D call: TRBD1 (5 bases). CDR1 and CDR2 (germline): KGHSH, LQKENI. V was pared by 2 bases and J by 1 base, with 8 bases between. The CDR3 spans 14 residues. The DNA read from the CDR3 is TGTGCCAGCTCACCAGAGACAGAGAACACTGAA. As protein: CASSPETENTE. In full, the CDR3 is CASSPETENTEAFF.

This clone was counted only a few times. The sequenced fragment ends 3 residues before the CDR3 boundary, so the rest is inferred from the germline J gene. The chain is built from TRBV18 and TRBJ2-7, with D possibly TRBD1 on 7 matching bases. There are 14 residues in the CDR3. The germline gives CDR1 KGHSH, CDR2 LQKENI. The V gene lost 0 bases and the J gene lost 5 bases, with 11 bases spanning the gap. CDR3 sequence reads: CASSPPVRGDEQYF. The sequenced part of the CDR3 DNA is TGTGCCAGCTCACCACCCGTCAGGGGGGACGAG.

This clone showed up many times. The read finishes 3 residues shy of the CDR3 end, and the germline J gene is used to complete it. The chain uses TRBV5-6 and TRBJ2-7, with 7 bases identical to TRBD1. Germline V CDR1 and CDR2: SGHDT, YYEEEE. There are 15 residues in the CDR3. Trimming cost V 4 bases and J 2 bases; bases outside gene matches: 9. The CDR3 bases that were read are TGTGCCAGCAGCCCTTTGGGGGACAGACCCTACGAG. It is translated as CASSPLGDRPYE. The full CDR3 sequence reads CASSPLGDRPYEQYF.

This clone was counted many times. The read halts 3 residues ahead of the CDR3 end, with the missing end drawn from the germline J gene. This chain connects TRBV7-9 to TRBJ2-7; 10 bases agree with TRBD1. Germline CDR1 and CDR2: SEHNR and FQNEAQ (reference sequence). CDR3 length: 14 amino acids. V shed 5 bases and J 6 bases; nucleotides not matched to a gene: 7. CDR3 residues: CASSPRDRGSEQYF. The covered CDR3 bases are TGTGCCAGCAGCCCCCGGGACAGGGGAAGCGAG.

This clone was recorded at least ten times. The read finishes 3 residues shy of the CDR3 end, and the germline J gene is used to complete it. V gene TRBV20-1 combines with J gene TRBJ2-3, with TRBD2 matching 7 bases. Germline V gene data show CDR1 as DFQATT and CDR2 as SNEGSKA (reference sequence). After removal of 0 bases from V and 3 bases from J, the junction contained 12 bases not matched to a gene. The CDR3 covers 17 residues. The CDR3 sequence: CSARDSGPAGATDTQYF. The CDR3 DNA, read in part, is TGCAGTGCTAGAGATTCCGGACCGGCGGGAGCAACAGATACG.